This TCR beta chain is from a study of CD8 T cells in ankylosing spondylitis (dated by TCRdb to about 2017). Describing the broader study: T cell receptor beta repertoires were profiled in healthy donors and ankylosing spondylitis patients so that disease-linked TCR variants could be found. In total, the full study cohort was made up of approximately 99 healthy donors and 25 ankylosing spondylitis patients. Peripheral blood was sampled, and synovial fluid was also collected from ankylosing spondylitis patients.

In regard to this clonotype: Its specific antigen is unknown. Nothing much larger sits one base from this clone, and base qualities are not available.

The CDR3 numbers 16 residues from cysteine through phenylalanine. Kept here is only the CDR3 DNA, which spans 48 bases and is read in frame from base 1. The CDR1 and CDR2 encoded by the germline V gene (reference sequence) are LNHDA and SQIVND. Relative to germline, V is 6 bases shorter and J is 0 bases shorter, with 17 bases between their ends. Synovial fluid samples were matched to blood samples from the same ankylosing spondylitis patients. The paper's findings and limits, for the study overall: According to the report, matched synovial fluid samples from ankylosing spondylitis patients were significantly enriched for the disease-linked clones. The disease-linked clones showed a CD8+ phenotype and occurred at relatively low frequencies in peripheral blood. Blood from ankylosing spondylitis patients appeared to be characterized by a TCR beta motif composed of 7 to 9 highly homologous amino acid variants. Some of the motif variants had been reported before in the synovial fluid and blood of reactive arthritis patients, a finding that suggests common disease-initiation mechanisms.

The reads were generated on an Illumina HiSeq 2500. Quantitative 5'-RACE with molecular barcodes was used to prepare TCR beta libraries. As for how the authors treated the data: A new computational method based on a probabilistic model of VDJ rearrangement was used to identify disease-linked TCR variants. The public sequencing data were trimmed at Q25 with fastp and processed into clonotypes with MiXCR by TCRdb, which kept only in-frame beta chains. Each record represents a unique CDR3 protein, reported with the most common genes and DNA among its rows. The V and J calls were determined by TCRdb, not by the authors. Here the sample has around 150,000 distinct CDR3 sequences; around a third occur a single time. The ten largest clonotypes hold around 6.2% of the sample.

This sequence uses TRBV19 and TRBJ1-1; perhaps TRBD1 is the D gene, with 5 bases matching. Specimen: synovial fluid, either unsorted or a sorted T cell fraction (not recorded which). The source of this sequence is a male donor with ankylosing spondylitis. CDR3 protein: CASSRKGFLMNTEAFF. The nucleotide sequence reads as follows: TGTGCCAGTAGCCGTAAGGGGTTCCTCATGAACACTGAAGCTTTCTTT.